These 17 T cell receptor beta chains were sequenced from one sample in a study of cytomegalovirus exposure and HLA in healthy donors. The PCR was carried out with 60 Vbeta primers and 13 Jbeta primers. Here immunoSEQ multiplex PCR was the method, and the copy in TCRdb shows in-frame clones only, minus some. In the table there are about 160,000 clones, under 80% of which are singletons. Sequenced: PBMCs. Source of these receptors: a woman aged 25-40 years in good health and CMV-seronegative.

The CDR3 DNA sequence: TGTGCCACCGGTCGGCTGGGCGGCTACACCTTC. It is translated as CATGRLGGYTF. The rearrangement joins TRBV28 to TRBJ1-2; D call uncertain. The CDR3 spans 11 residues. The germline CDR1 and CDR2 sequences are MDHEN and SYDVKM. V was shortened by 10 bases and J by 8 bases, with 14 bases between the two germline ends.

The chain has TRBV4-2 and TRBJ2-7; TRBD2 aligns across 16 bases. After removal of 6 bases from V and 3 bases from J, the junction contained 2 bases not matched to a gene. CDR1 and CDR2 (germline): LGHNA, YNFKEQ. The CDR3 sequence is 15 residues long. The CDR3 nucleotides are TGTGCCAGCAGGGGACTAGCGGGGGGGTTCTACGAGCAGTACTTC. Translation gives CASRGLAGGFYEQYF.

The gene calls are TRBV11-2 and TRBJ2-2; 8 positions agree with TRBD1. Trimming at V came to 8 bases and at J to 1 base, leaving 6 bases not matched to a gene. Per germline, CDR1 SGHAT and CDR2 FQNNGV. The CDR3 contains 15 residues. CDR3 in amino acids: CASGLGQGNTGELFF. The CDR3 coding sequence is TGTGCCAGCGGACTTGGACAGGGGAACACCGGGGAGCTGTTTTTT. Supplemented by reference TRBV11-2 and TRBJ2-2, the full variable domain reads EAGVAQSPRYKIIEKRQSVAFWCNPISGHATLYWYQQILGQGPKLLIQFQNNGVVDDSQLPKDRFSAERLKGVDSTLKIQPAKLEDSAVYLCASGLGQGNTGELFFGEGSRLTVL.

The chain couples TRBV23-1 to TRBJ2-1, with no clear D. TRBV23-1 is annotated as an ORF whose role is uncertain. This CDR3 comprises 13 residues. V dropped 3 bases and J dropped 5 bases, with 8 bases sitting between them. The CDR3 coding sequence is TGCGCCAGCAGTCAGGTGGGCAACAATGAGCAGTTCTTC. This sequence encodes CASSQVGNNEQFF.

The DNA for the CDR3 is TGCGCCAGCAGCAGGCGGGACAGGGGGCTTAACGAGCAGTACTTC. Amino acids: CASSRRDRGLNEQYF. This rearrangement joins TRBV5-1 to TRBJ2-7, with 12 bases matching TRBD1. The length of the CDR3 is 15 residues. Germline V gives CDR1 SGHRS, CDR2 YFSETQ. V was pared by 4 bases and J by 5 bases, with 7 bases of the junction left unmatched.

The chain's CDR3 is CASGSPGEQYF. As DNA, the CDR3 is TGTGCTAGTGGTTCCCCGGGGGAGCAGTACTTC. V usage is TRBV12-5 and J usage is TRBJ2-7, with D perhaps matching TRBD2 (5 bases). CDR1 and CDR2 from the germline V gene are LGHNT and FRNRAP. This CDR3 has 11 amino acids. Trimming took off 4 bases at V and 7 bases at J, with 8 bases between the two ends.

The chain carries TRBV30 and TRBJ1-6, with a weak D call TRBD1 (6 bases). The CDR3 has 13 residues. CDR1 GTSNPN and CDR2 SVGIG come from the germline V gene (reference sequence). V gave up 4 bases and J gave up 7 bases, with 11 bases separating them. CDR3 nucleotides: TGTGCCTGGAATGGGGGCTTGAATTCACCCCTCCACTTT. Translation gives CAWNGGLNSPLHF.

This clone was detected a few times. V gene TRBV28 combines with J gene TRBJ1-4; 9 nucleotides line up with TRBD1. The V segment lost 5 bases and the J segment 8 bases; nucleotides outside the gene matches: 3. The length of the CDR3 is 13 residues. CDR1 MDHEN and CDR2 SYDVKM come from the germline V gene. The CDR3 region is CASSGTGYEKLFF. The CDR3 nucleotides are TGTGCCAGCAGTGGGACAGGGTACGAAAAACTGTTTTTT.

The chain employs TRBV4-1 and TRBJ1-5; D remains unclear. The CDR3 runs to 15 residues. Deletions cut 4 bases from V and 0 bases from J, with 10 bases between. CDR1 MGHRA and CDR2 YSYEKL come from the germline V gene. The CDR3 loop is CASSLFPYSNQPQHF. In nucleotides, the CDR3 is TGCGCCAGCAGCCTCTTTCCCTATAGCAATCAGCCCCAGCATTTT.

The genes are TRBV19 and TRBJ2-2, with 8 positions matching TRBD1. Germline assignment: CDR1 LNHDA and CDR2 SQIVND (reference sequence). The CDR3 has 15 amino acids. V trimming: 4 bases; J trimming: 4 bases; junction bases outside the gene matches: 5. The CDR3 protein is CASSTSDRATGELFF. CDR3 bases: TGTGCCAGTAGTACCTCGGACAGGGCCACCGGGGAGCTGTTTTTT.

This clone has at least ten counts. The chain recombines TRBV10-1 with TRBJ2-1, with 7 bases fitting TRBD1. V was pared by 1 base and J by 4 bases, with 1 base of the junction left unmatched. Germline CDR1 and CDR2: WNHNN and SYGVQD (reference sequence). The CDR3 is 14 residues long. This chain's CDR3 is CASSEWDRYNEQFF. In nucleotides, the CDR3 is TGCGCCAGCAGTGAGTGGGACAGATACAATGAGCAGTTCTTC.

The V and J genes are TRBV9 and TRBJ2-6; no clear D gene. The CDR3 runs 15 residues. The germline V and J ends were trimmed by 0 bases and 2 bases, with 6 bases remaining between them. Germline CDR1 reads SGDLS; CDR2 reads YYNGEE. CDR3 region: CASSVVSAGANVLTF. The CDR3 coding sequence is TGTGCCAGCAGCGTAGTGTCGGCTGGGGCCAACGTCCTGACTTTC.

The chain is built from TRBV30 and TRBJ1-1, with D perhaps TRBD1 (5 bases). The germline V gene encodes CDR1 GTSNPN and CDR2 SVGIG (reference sequence). The CDR3 contains 15 residues. Deletions cut 7 bases from V and 2 bases from J, with 20 bases between. CDR3 DNA sequence: TGTGCCTCGATAAGTGGACAAGCTTATAACACTGAAGCTTTCTTT. It is translated as CASISGQAYNTEAFF.

The chain couples TRBV2 to TRBJ1-1, with no clear D. Germline V gene lookup returns CDR1 SNHLY and CDR2 FYNNEI. The CDR3 is 14 residues long. V lost 5 bases and J 0 bases, leaving 10 bases between the germline ends. The DNA of the CDR3 is TGTGCCAGCAGTTCACAGATTTTGAACACTGAAGCTTTCTTT. Its protein product is CASSSQILNTEAFF.

The rearrangement joins TRBV5-1 to TRBJ1-2, with 8 nucleotides matching TRBD1. V dropped 5 bases and J dropped 1; count of bases not matched to a gene: 4. The CDR3 sequence is 14 residues long. Germline values: CDR1 SGHRS, CDR2 YFSETQ. The CDR3 loop is CASSTGGGNYGYTF. In DNA form, the CDR3 reads TGCGCCAGCAGTACAGGGGGTGGTAACTATGGCTACACCTTC.

V and J are TRBV4-1 and TRBJ2-5, with D hard to call. The CDR3 is 15 residues long. Germline CDR1 and CDR2: MGHRA and YSYEKL. V was cut by 0 bases and J by 1 base, with 9 bases left in between. The CDR3 nucleotides read TGCGCCAGCAGCCAAGATGTGGAGATCCAAGAGACCCAGTACTTC. Protein: CASSQDVEIQETQYF.

J is TRBJ2-1 and V is TRBV25-1; no clear D. The CDR3 sequence is 14 residues long. V was clipped by 1 base and J by 8 bases, with 12 bases between them. The V gene's germline CDR1 is MGHDK and CDR2 SYGVNS. CDR3 DNA: TGTGCCAGCAGTGAATCTTCCGGGTCGGATGAGCAGTTCTTC. Its translation is CASSESSGSDEQFF.